This T cell receptor beta chain was captured in a study of radiation and T cells in renal cell carcinoma. Overall study results and limits: No pretreatment tumor biopsies were available for baseline clonotypes.

Germline CDR1 is SQVTM and CDR2 is ANQGSEA. V shed 5 bases and J shed 6 bases, with 8 bases lying between them. This CDR3 has 11 amino acids. Clones were sequenced by immunoSEQ multiplex PCR, and TCRdb holds only the in-frame ones, with some missing. The sample consists of about 100,000 clones, about 79% of them appearing once. About this clone: Its antigen is unidentified.

The sample's time point: blood 4 weeks post-SBRT, at nephrectomy. Treatment reported: 15 Gy SBRT to primary tumor, nephrectomy 4 weeks later. Nephrectomy followed 15 Gy stereotactic body radiation by 4 weeks. Clear cell pathology was present in this patient's renal cell carcinoma. The J gene is TRBJ2-4, the V gene TRBV29-1, with D possibly matching TRBD2 (6 bases). The sequencing used blood, collected from a patient whose treatment included radiotherapy and nephrectomy. This clonotype was obtained from a man aged 55 to 70 with renal cell carcinoma. The CDR3: CSVHSGNIQYF. CDR3 coding DNA: TGCAGCGTTCATAGCGGAAACATTCAGTACTTC.